These T cell receptor beta chains were read from a single sample in a study of T-cell reconstitution after alpha-beta-depleted transplantation in children. TCRdb re-derived calls from the PCR reads in MiXCR, one entry per CDR3 protein. Of approximately 430,000 distinct CDR3 sequences in the sample, under 20% are singletons; the top ten hold 29%. The sequencing here drew on PBMCs, mostly from graft donor cells, taken 360 days after TCRalphabeta/CD19-depleted stem cell transplant. These receptors all stem from a boy under two years old who had a stem cell transplant for Wiskott-Aldrich syndrome, so the T cells may come from the graft donor. The CDR3 runs from the conserved cysteine through the conserved F or W. Each record gives: J gene, clone size, D gene, V gene, CDR3 protein, CDR3 DNA. D genes are given only for firm matches. The size entry is marked missing in some rows and otherwise reads once, few, many or a size class.

TRBJ2-5,.,.,TRBV7-7,CASSYGTTRGETQYF,TGTGCCAGCAGCTACGGGACTACCAGGGGGGAGACCCAGTACTTC
TRBJ2-3,few,.,TRBV10-3,CAISGLTDTQYF,TGTGCCATCAGTGGACTCACAGATACGCAGTATTTT
TRBJ2-4,.,TRBD1,TRBV28,CASLKKTGKAKNIQYF,TGTGCCAGCCTAAAGAAGACAGGGAAGGCCAAAAACATTCAGTACTTC
TRBJ2-1,.,TRBD2,TRBV4-1,CASSQALILGLAIHEQFF,TGCGCCAGCAGCCAAGCTCTCATACTGGGACTAGCTATCCATGAGCAGTTCTTC
TRBJ2-3,.,TRBD2,TRBV11-2,CASSPNRLAGGPDTQYF,TGTGCCAGCAGCCCCAATCGACTAGCGGGGGGGCCTGATACGCAGTATTTT
TRBJ2-2,few,.,TRBV12-3/TRBV12-4,CASSLIRGFNTGELFF,TGTGCCAGCAGTTTAATTAGGGGGTTCAACACCGGGGAGCTGTTTTTT
TRBJ1-1,.,.,TRBV2,CASSEPEAFF,TGTGCCAGCAGTGAACCTGAAGCTTTCTTT
TRBJ2-1,.,TRBD1,TRBV2,CASSAGQGVYNEQFF,TGTGCCAGCAGTGCGGGACAGGGGGTTTACAATGAGCAGTTCTTC
TRBJ1-2,few,TRBD1,TRBV9,CASSVDFGTGYGYTF,TGTGCCAGCAGCGTAGATTTCGGGACAGGGTATGGCTACACCTTC
TRBJ2-7,many,.,TRBV10-2,CASSWDSTAYEQYF,TGCGCCAGCAGTTGGGACTCAACAGCCTACGAGCAGTACTTC
TRBJ2-2,.,TRBD2,TRBV6-1,CASTPWGGFTGELFF,TGTGCCAGCACTCCGTGGGGGGGATTCACCGGGGAGCTGTTTTTT
TRBJ2-3,many,.,TRBV3-1,CASSQRGDTQYF,TGTGCCAGCAGCCAAAGGGGGGATACGCAGTATTTT
TRBJ2-5,.,TRBD2,TRBV10-3,CAISESKSGGGVRETQYF,TGTGCCATCAGTGAGTCGAAGTCGGGAGGTGGGGTCAGAGAGACCCAGTACTTC
TRBJ2-1,.,TRBD2,TRBV24-1,CATSDPSGNGSYNEQFF,TGTGCCACCAGTGACCCAAGCGGGAACGGCTCCTACAATGAGCAGTTCTTC
TRBJ2-2,.,TRBD2,TRBV7-2,CASSFLGLAGATGELFF,TGTGCCAGCAGCTTTCTAGGACTAGCGGGAGCCACCGGGGAGCTGTTTTTT
TRBJ2-2,.,.,TRBV24-1,CATSDHSRDTGELFF,TGTGCCACCAGTGACCATAGCAGGGACACCGGGGAGCTGTTTTTT
TRBJ2-1,.,TRBD2,TRBV12-3/TRBV12-4,CASSPQGLADNEQFF,TGTGCCAGCAGTCCGCAGGGACTAGCGGACAATGAGCAGTTCTTC
TRBJ2-7,few,.,TRBV6-1,CASRSGTVYEQYF,TGTGCCAGCAGATCCGGGACGGTCTACGAGCAGTACTTC
TRBJ2-7,few,.,TRBV7-9,CASSQLARDYEQYF,TGTGCCAGCAGCCAATTAGCCAGGGACTACGAGCAGTACTTC
TRBJ2-6,.,.,TRBV4-2,CASSPRDRVRDGANVLTF,TGTGCCAGCAGCCCAAGAGACAGAGTCCGGGATGGGGCCAACGTCCTGACTTTC
TRBJ2-7,.,.,TRBV12-3/TRBV12-4,CASSLAPREQYF,TGTGCCAGCAGTTTAGCGCCCCGCGAGCAGTACTTC
TRBJ2-4,.,.,TRBV11-3,CASSPDHYGASQYF,TGTGCCAGCAGCCCCGACCATTACGGGGCGTCTCAGTACTTC
TRBJ2-7,.,TRBD1,TRBV29-1,CSVEWDRGDEQYF,TGCAGCGTTGAGTGGGACAGGGGGGACGAGCAGTACTTC
TRBJ1-2,.,.,TRBV3-1,CASSQGLAPTGSYTF,TGTGCCAGCAGCCAAGGTCTGGCCCCGACGGGGAGCTACACCTTC
TRBJ2-7,.,.,TRBV29-1,CSVEWEELPYEQYF,TGCAGCGTTGAGTGGGAAGAGCTTCCCTACGAGCAGTACTTC
TRBJ2-4,.,TRBD1,TRBV7-8,CASSLSGTYGTGLNIQYF,TGTGCCAGCAGCTTATCGGGGACCTACGGGACAGGGTTAAACATTCAGTACTTC
TRBJ2-7,few,.,TRBV18,CASSPMRIDYEQYF,TGTGCCAGCTCACCAATGAGGATCGACTACGAGCAGTACTTC
TRBJ1-5,.,.,TRBV10-3,CAISESLMTQPQHF,TGTGCCATCAGTGAGTCTCTGATGACGCAGCCCCAGCATTTT
TRBJ2-3,few,.,TRBV5-6,CASSLWWRANTDTQYF,TGTGCCAGCAGCCTATGGTGGAGGGCCAACACAGATACACAGTATTTT
TRBJ1-2,once,.,TRBV18,CASSPSSLQGPYGYTF,TGTGCCAGCTCACCTTCCTCCCTACAGGGCCCCTATGGCTACACCTTC
TRBJ2-2,.,TRBD2,TRBV2,CTFRVGGRALYTGELFF,TGTACCTTCAGGGTCGGTGGGAGGGCATTATACACCGGGGAGCTGTTTTTT
TRBJ2-7,few,.,TRBV20-1,CSAREGERVFYEQYF,TGCAGTGCTAGAGAGGGGGAGCGGGTTTTCTACGAGCAGTACTTC
TRBJ2-5,few,TRBD2,TRBV4-3,CASSQESGGWETQYF,TGCGCCAGCAGCCAAGAGAGCGGGGGGTGGGAGACCCAGTACTTC
TRBJ2-1,few,.,TRBV10-3,CASTLGNEQFF,TGTGCTTCGACCCTAGGAAATGAGCAGTTCTTC
TRBJ2-3,.,TRBD2,TRBV10-3,CAISKGLAGVLDTQYF,TGTGCCATCAGTAAGGGACTAGCGGGAGTATTAGATACGCAGTATTTT
TRBJ2-1,.,.,TRBV5-1,CASSPGLGGPYNEQFF,TGCGCCAGCAGCCCTGGTCTGGGGGGCCCGTACAATGAGCAGTTCTTC
TRBJ2-1,.,.,TRBV4-2,CASSRDNRDYNEQFF,TGTGCCAGCAGCCGAGACAACCGGGACTACAATGAGCAGTTCTTC
TRBJ2-6,.,TRBD1,TRBV9,CASSGTGDQGANVLTF,TGTGCCAGCAGCGGGACAGGCGATCAGGGGGCCAACGTCCTGACTTTC
TRBJ1-1,few,TRBD1,TRBV5-1,CASSLLGTGVLEAFF,TGCGCCAGCAGCTTATTAGGGACAGGGGTACTTGAAGCTTTCTTT